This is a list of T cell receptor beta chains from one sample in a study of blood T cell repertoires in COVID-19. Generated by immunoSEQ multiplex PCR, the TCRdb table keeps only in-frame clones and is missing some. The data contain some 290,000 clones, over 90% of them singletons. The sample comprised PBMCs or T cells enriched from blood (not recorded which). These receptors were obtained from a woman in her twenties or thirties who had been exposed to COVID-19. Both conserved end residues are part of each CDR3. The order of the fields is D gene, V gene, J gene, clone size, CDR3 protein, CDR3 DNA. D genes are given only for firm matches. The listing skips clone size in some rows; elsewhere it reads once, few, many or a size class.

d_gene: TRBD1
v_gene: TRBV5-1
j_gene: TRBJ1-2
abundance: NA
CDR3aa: CASSWKDRGGGGYTF
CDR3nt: TGCGCCAGCAGCTGGAAAGACAGGGGGGGAGGTGGCTACACCTTC

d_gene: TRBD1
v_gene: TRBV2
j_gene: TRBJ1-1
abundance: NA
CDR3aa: CASRADRAVGLGAFF
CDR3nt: TGTGCCAGCAGAGCCGACAGGGCGGTGGGCCTTGGAGCTTTCTTT

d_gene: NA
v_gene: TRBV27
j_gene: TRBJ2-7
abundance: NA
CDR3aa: CASRRPDRYYEQYF
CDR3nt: TGTGCCAGCAGGAGGCCGGATAGGTACTACGAGCAGTACTTC

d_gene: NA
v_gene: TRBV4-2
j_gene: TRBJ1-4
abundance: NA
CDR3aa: CASSRQSNEKLFF
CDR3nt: TGTGCCAGCAGTCGACAGAGTAATGAAAAACTGTTTTTT

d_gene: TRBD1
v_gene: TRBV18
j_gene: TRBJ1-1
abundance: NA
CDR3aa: CASSPLTGKAEAFF
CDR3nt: TGTGCCAGCTCACCACTGACAGGGAAGGCTGAAGCTTTCTTT

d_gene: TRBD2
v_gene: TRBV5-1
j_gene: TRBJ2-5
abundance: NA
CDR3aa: CASSLRGGETQYF
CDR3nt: TGCGCCAGCAGCTTGCGGGGAGGGGAGACCCAGTACTTC

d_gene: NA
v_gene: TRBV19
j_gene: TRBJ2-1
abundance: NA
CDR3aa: CASSYSGNEQFF
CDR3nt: TGTGCCAGTAGTTACTCGGGCAATGAGCAGTTCTTC

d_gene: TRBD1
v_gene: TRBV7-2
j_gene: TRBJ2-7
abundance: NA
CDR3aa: CASSWRTGDHEQYF
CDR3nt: TGTGCCAGCAGCTGGCGGACAGGGGACCACGAGCAGTACTTC

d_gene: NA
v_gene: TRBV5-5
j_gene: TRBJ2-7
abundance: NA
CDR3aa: CASTLGGAEQYF
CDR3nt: TGTGCCAGCACCTTGGGGGGCGCCGAGCAGTACTTC

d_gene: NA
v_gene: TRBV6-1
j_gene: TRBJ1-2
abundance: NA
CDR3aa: CASSENGVYGYTF
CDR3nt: TGTGCCAGCAGTGAAAACGGGGTCTATGGCTACACCTTC

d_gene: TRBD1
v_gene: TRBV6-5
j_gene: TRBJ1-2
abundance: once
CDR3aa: CASSFGQGAPSSGYTF
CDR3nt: TGTGCCAGCAGTTTTGGACAGGGGGCGCCTTCCTCTGGCTACACCTTC

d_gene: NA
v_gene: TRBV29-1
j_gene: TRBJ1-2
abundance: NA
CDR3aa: CSVEGRVDYGYTF
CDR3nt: TGCAGCGTTGAAGGGAGGGTAGACTATGGCTACACCTTC

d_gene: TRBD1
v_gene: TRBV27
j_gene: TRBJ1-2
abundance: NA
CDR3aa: CASSFRDRVRSYGYTF
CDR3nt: TGTGCCAGCAGTTTTCGGGACAGGGTCCGGAGCTATGGCTACACCTTC

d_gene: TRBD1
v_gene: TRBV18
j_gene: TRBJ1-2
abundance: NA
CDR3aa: CASSVRDSKIYGYTF
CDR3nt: TGTGCCAGCTCAGTCCGGGACAGCAAAATATATGGCTACACCTTC

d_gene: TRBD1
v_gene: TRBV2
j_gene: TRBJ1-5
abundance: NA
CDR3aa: CASIGQGGQPQHF
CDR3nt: TGTGCCAGCATCGGACAGGGAGGGCAGCCCCAGCATTTT

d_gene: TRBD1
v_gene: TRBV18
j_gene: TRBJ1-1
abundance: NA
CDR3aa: CASSEDRVAEAFF
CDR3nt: TGTGCCAGCTCAGAGGACAGGGTGGCTGAAGCTTTCTTT

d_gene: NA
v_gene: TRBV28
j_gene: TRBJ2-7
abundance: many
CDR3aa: CASSTRDLKGSYEQYF
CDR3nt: TGTGCCAGCAGTACTCGGGATCTCAAAGGTTCCTACGAGCAGTACTTC

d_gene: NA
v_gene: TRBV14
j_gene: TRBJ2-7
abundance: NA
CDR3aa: CASSPTHGEQYF
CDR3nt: TGTGCCAGCAGCCCTACCCATGGCGAGCAGTACTTC

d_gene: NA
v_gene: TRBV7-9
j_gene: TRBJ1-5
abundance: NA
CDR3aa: CASSPTGMGNQPQHF
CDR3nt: TGTGCCAGCAGCCCAACAGGGATGGGCAATCAGCCCCAGCATTTT

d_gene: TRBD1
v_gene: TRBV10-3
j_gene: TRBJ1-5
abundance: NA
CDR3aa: CAISDYPGTGGEQGNQPQHF
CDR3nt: TGTGCCATCAGTGATTATCCCGGGACAGGGGGCGAACAGGGCAATCAGCCCCAGCATTTT

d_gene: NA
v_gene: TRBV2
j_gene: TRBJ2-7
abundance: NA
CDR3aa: CASSELSGRGYEQYF
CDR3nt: TGTGCCAGCAGTGAACTTTCGGGCAGGGGTTACGAGCAGTACTTC

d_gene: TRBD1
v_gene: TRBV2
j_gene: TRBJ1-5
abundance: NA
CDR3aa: CATEDRGMNQPQHF
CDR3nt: TGTGCCACCGAGGACAGGGGTATGAATCAGCCCCAGCATTTT

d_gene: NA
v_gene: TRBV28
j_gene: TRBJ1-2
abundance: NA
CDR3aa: CASSSTSGYTF
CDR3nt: TGTGCCAGCAGTTCGACAAGTGGCTACACCTTC

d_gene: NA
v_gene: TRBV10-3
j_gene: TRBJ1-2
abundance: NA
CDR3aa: CAIIRGYGYTF
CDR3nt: TGTGCCATCATACGGGGTTATGGCTACACCTTC

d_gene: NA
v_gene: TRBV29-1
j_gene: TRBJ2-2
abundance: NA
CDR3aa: CSVEAGTTGELFF
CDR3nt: TGCAGCGTTGAGGCAGGAACCACCGGGGAGCTGTTTTTT

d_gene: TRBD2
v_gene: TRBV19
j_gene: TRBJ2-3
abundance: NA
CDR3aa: CASSITSGLTDTQYF
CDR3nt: TGTGCCAGTAGTATTACTAGCGGGCTCACAGATACGCAGTATTTT

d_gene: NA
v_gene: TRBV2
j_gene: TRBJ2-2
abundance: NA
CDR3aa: CASSTGNTGELFF
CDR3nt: TGTGCCAGCAGTACAGGGAACACCGGGGAGCTGTTTTTT

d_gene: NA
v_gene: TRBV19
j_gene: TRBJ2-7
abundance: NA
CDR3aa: CASSRGRSSYEQYF
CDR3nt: TGTGCCAGTAGTAGGGGCAGGAGCTCCTACGAGCAGTACTTC

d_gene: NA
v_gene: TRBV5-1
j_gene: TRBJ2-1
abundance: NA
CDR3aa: CASSLEEGIHEQFF
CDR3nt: TGCGCCAGCAGCTTGGAGGAGGGTATCCATGAGCAGTTCTTC

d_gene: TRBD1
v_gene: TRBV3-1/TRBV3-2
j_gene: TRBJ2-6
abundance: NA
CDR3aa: CASSPQFLGTGPSGANVLTF
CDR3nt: TGTGCCAGCAGCCCGCAGTTCTTGGGGACAGGGCCCTCTGGGGCCAACGTCCTGACTTTC

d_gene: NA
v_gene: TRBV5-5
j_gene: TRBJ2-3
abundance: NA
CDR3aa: CASSSQFSSAGTDTQYF
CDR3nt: TGTGCCAGCAGCTCTCAATTCAGTAGCGCGGGAACGGATACGCAGTATTTT

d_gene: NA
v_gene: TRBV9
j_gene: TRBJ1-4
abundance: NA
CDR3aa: CASSVEQGDEKLFF
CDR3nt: TGTGCCAGCAGCGTAGAACAGGGAGATGAAAAACTGTTTTTT

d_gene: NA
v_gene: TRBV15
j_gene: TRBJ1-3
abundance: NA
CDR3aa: CATSGGSGNTIYF
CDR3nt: TGTGCCACCAGCGGGGGGTCTGGAAACACCATATATTTT

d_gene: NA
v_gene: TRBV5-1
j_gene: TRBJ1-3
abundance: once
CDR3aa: CASGYGSSGNTIYF
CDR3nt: TGCGCCAGCGGCTACGGGAGCTCTGGAAACACCATATATTTT

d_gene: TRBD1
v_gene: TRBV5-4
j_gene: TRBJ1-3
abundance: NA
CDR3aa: CASSDPPTGPGNTIYF
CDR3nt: TGTGCCAGCAGCGATCCTCCGACAGGGCCTGGAAACACCATATATTTT

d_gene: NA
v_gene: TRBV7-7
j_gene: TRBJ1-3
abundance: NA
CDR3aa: CASSVDSHSGNTIYF
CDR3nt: TGTGCCAGCAGCGTGGACAGTCACTCTGGAAACACCATATATTTT

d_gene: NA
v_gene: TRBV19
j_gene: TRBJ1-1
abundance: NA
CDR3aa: CASSIQGLNTEAFF
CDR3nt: TGTGCCAGTAGTATTCAGGGGCTGAACACTGAAGCTTTCTTT

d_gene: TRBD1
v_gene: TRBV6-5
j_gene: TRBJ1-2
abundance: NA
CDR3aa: CASSLRDRGGYTF
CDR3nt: TGTGCCAGCAGTCTTCGAGACAGGGGTGGCTACACCTTC